Sequencing of this T cell receptor (beta chain) was carried out in a study of blood T cell repertoires in COVID-19. Study in general: Spain, Italy and the United States supplied samples that represented acute and convalescent COVID-19. Sample material is recorded as cDNA or gDNA derived from T cells, B-cell-depleted T cells, or PBMCs.

Methods used by the authors: Cell counts per sample came from amplifying reference gene primers. Repertoires were generated with immunoSEQ multiplex PCR, while TCRdb's copy carries only in-frame clones and drops some. Clonal size and the V and J genes are those of that table, whereas D and trimming came from the DNA. The sample has 95,000 to 120,000 clones; over 75% are singletons. Germline assignment: CDR1 MDHEN and CDR2 SYDVKM. This CDR3 has 16 residues. V lost 6 bases, J lost 6 bases, and 12 bases stayed unmatched. The chain recombines TRBV28 with TRBJ1-5, with 9 bases aligning to TRBD1. This TCR derives from a man aged 45-65 years with acute or convalescent COVID-19. Sequencing input: peripheral blood. The CDR3 here is CASSFMGQGFFQPQHF. CDR3 nucleotides: TGTGCCAGCAGCTTTATGGGACAGGGTTTTTTTCAGCCCCAGCATTTT.